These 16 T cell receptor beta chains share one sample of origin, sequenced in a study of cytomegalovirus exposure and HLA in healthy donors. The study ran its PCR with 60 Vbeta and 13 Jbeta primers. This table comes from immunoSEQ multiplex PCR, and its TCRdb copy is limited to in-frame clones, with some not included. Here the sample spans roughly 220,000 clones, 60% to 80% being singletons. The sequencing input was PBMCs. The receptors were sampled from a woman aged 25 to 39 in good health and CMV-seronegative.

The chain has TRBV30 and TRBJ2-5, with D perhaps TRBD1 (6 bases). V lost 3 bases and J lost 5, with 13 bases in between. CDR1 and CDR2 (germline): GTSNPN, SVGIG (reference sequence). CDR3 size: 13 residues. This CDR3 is CAWRLGAGETQYF. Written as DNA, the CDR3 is TGTGCCTGGAGACTGGGGGCCGGGGAGACCCAGTACTTC.

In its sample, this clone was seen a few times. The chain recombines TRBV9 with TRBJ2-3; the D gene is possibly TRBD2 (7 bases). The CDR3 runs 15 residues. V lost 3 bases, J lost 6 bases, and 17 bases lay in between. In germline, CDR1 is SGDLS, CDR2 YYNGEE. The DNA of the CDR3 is TGTGCCAGCAGCGGATTTGGGGGGGCGGGGGATACGCAGTATTTT. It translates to CASSGFGGAGDTQYF. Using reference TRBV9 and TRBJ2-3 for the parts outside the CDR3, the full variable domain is DSGVTQTPKHLITATGQRVTLRCSPRSGDLSVYWYQQSLDQGLQFLIQYYNGEERAKGNILERFSAQQFPDLHSELNLSSLELGDSALYFCASSGFGGAGDTQYFGPGTRLTVL.

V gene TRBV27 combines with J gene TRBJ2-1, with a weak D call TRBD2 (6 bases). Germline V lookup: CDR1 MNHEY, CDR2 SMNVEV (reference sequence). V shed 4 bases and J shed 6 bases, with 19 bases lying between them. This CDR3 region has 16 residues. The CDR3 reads CASSSGDLPVSNEQFF. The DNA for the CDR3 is TGTGCCAGCAGTTCGGGAGACCTGCCGGTGAGCAATGAGCAGTTCTTC.

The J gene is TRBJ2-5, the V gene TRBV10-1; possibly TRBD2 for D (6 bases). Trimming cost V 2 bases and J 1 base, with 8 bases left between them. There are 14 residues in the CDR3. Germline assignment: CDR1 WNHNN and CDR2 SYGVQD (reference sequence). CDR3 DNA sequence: TGCGCCAGCAGTGAGGGGGGGAGCCAAGAGACCCAGTACTTC. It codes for CASSEGGSQETQYF.

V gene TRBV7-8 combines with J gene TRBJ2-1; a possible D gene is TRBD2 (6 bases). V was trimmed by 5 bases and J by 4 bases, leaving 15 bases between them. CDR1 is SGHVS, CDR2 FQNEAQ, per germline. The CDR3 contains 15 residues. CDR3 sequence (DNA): TGTGCCAGCAGCCTGGAGATAGCGGATTACAATGAGCAGTTCTTC. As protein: CASSLEIADYNEQFF.

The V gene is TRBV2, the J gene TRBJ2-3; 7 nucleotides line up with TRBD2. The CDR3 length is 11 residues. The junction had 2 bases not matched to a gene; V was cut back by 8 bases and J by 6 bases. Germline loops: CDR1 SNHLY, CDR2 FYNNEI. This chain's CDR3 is CASGGGDTQYF. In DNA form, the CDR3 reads TGTGCCAGCGGGGGAGGGGATACGCAGTATTTT.

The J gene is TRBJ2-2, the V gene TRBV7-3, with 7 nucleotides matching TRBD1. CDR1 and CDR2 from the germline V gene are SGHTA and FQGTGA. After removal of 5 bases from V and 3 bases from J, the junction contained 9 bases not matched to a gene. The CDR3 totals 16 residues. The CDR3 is CASSTSVGQYTGELFF. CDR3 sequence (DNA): TGTGCCAGCAGCACCTCAGTGGGACAGTACACCGGGGAGCTGTTTTTT.

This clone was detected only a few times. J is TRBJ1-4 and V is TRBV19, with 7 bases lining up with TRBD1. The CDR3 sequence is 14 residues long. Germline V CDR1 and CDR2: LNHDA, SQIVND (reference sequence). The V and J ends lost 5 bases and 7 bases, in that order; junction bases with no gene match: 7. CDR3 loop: CASSAPGQIEKLFF. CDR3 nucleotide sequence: TGTGCCAGTAGTGCTCCGGGACAGATTGAAAAACTGTTTTTT.

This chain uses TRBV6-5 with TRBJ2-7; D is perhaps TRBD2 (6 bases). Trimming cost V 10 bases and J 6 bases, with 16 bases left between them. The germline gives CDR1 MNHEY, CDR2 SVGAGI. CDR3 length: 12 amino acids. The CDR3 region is CATTWGGVEQYF. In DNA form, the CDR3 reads TGTGCCACCACATGGGGAGGTGTCGAGCAGTACTTC.

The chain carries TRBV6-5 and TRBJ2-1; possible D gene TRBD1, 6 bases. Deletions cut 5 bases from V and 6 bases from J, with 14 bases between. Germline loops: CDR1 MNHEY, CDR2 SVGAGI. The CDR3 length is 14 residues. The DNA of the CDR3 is TGTGCCAGCAGTGGGCTGGGGGCACTCAATGAGCAGTTCTTC. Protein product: CASSGLGALNEQFF.

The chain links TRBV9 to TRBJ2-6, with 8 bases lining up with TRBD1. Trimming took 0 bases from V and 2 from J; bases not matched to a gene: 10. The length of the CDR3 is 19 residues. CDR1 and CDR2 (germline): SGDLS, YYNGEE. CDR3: CASSVAQGQVKPGANVLTF. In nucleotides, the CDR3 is TGTGCCAGCAGCGTAGCTCAGGGACAGGTGAAACCTGGGGCCAACGTCCTGACTTTC.

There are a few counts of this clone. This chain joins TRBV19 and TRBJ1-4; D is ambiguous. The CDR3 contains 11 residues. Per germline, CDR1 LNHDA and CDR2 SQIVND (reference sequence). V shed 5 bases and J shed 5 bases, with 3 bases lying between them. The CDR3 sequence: CASSRNEKLFF. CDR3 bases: TGTGCCAGTAGTCGGAATGAAAAACTGTTTTTT.

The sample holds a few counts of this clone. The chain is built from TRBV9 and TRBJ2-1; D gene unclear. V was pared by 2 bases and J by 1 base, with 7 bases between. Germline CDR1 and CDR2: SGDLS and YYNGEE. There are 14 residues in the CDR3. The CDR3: CASSVAASYNEQFF. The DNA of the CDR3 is TGTGCCAGCAGCGTCGCGGCATCCTACAATGAGCAGTTCTTC.

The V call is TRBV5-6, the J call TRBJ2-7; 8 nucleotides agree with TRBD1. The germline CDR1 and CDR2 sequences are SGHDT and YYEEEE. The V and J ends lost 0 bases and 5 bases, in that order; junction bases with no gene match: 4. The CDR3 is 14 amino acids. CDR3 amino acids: CASSLVARGHEQYF. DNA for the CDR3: TGTGCCAGCAGCTTGGTCGCCAGGGGGCACGAGCAGTACTTC.

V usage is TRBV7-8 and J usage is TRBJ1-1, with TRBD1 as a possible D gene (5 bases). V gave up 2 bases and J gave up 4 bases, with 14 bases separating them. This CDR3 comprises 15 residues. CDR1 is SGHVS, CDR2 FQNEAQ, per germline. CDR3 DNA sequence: TGTGCCAGCAGCTTAATCCGGACCGGGGGCACTGAAGCTTTCTTT. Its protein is CASSLIRTGGTEAFF.

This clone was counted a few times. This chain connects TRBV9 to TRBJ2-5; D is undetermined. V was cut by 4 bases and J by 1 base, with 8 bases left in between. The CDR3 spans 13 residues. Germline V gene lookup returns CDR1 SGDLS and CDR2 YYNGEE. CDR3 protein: CASSTGVQETQYF. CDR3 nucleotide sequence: TGTGCCAGCAGCACCGGTGTCCAAGAGACCCAGTACTTC.